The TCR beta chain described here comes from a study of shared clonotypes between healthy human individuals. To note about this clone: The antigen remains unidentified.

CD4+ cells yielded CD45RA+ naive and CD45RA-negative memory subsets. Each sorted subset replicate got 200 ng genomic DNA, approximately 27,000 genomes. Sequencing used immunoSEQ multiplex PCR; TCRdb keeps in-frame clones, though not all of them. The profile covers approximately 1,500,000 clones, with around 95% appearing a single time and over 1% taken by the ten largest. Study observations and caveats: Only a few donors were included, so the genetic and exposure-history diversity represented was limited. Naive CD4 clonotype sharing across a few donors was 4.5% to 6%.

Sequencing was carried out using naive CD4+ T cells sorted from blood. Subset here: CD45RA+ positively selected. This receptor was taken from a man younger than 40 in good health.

The CDR3 here is CASSSGQVVDEKLFF. The CDR3 coding sequence is TGCGCCAGCAGCTCAGGACAGGTTGTAGATGAAAAACTGTTTTTT. This chain connects TRBV5-1 to TRBJ1-4; 7 nucleotides line up with TRBD1. From germline, CDR1 is SGHRS and CDR2 YFSETQ. The CDR3 is made up of 15 amino acids. J was trimmed by 6 bases and V by 3 bases; bases with no gene match: 8. The full variable domain, with the rest looked up from reference TRBV5-1 and TRBJ1-4, is KAGVTQTPRYLIKTRGQQVTLSCSPISGHRSVSWYQQTPGQGLQFLFEYFSETQRNKGNFPGRFSGRQFSNSRSEMNVSTLELGDSALYLCASSSGQVVDEKLFFGSGTQLSVL.